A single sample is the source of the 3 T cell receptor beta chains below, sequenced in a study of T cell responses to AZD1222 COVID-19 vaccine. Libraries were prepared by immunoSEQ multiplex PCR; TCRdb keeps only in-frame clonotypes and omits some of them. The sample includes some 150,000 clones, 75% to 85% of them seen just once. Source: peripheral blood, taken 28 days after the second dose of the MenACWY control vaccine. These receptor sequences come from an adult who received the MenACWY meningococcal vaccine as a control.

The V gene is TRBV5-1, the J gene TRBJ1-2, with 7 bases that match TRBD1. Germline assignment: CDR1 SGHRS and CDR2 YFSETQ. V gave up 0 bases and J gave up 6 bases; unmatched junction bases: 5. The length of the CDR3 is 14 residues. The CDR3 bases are TGCGCCAGCAGCTTGGACAGGGGAACGGATGGCTACACCTTC. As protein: CASSLDRGTDGYTF.

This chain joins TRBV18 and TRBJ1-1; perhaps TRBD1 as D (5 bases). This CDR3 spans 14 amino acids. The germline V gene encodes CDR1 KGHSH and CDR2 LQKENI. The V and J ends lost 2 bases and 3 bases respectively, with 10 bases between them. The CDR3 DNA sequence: TGTGCCAGCTCACCAACAGGCCCCGACACTGAAGCTTTCTTT. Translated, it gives CASSPTGPDTEAFF.

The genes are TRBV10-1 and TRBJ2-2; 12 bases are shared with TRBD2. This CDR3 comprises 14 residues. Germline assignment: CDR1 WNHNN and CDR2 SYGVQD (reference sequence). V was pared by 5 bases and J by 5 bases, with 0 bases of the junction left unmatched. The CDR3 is CASSTSGRTGELFF. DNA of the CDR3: TGCGCCAGCAGTACTAGCGGGAGGACCGGGGAGCTGTTTTTT.